This T cell receptor (beta chain) was captured in a study of graft-versus-host responses after intestinal transplantation. Turning to the study itself: Recipients across the board were started on anti-thymocyte globulin induction, then kept on tacrolimus and steroids for about 3 years. Study results and limitations: Recipient marrow harbored GvH clones, some of which surfaced first in ileum or blood. Elevated graft-versus-host to host-versus-graft clonal ratios in allografts were recorded for patients with graft-donor T cell macrochimerism. Researchers found peak circulating GvH clone levels linked to early post-transplant HvG declines.

Germline V CDR1 and CDR2: MGHRA, YSYEKL. The CDR3 contains 15 residues. Trimming left V 4 bases short and J 3 bases short, with 16 bases between. Turning to this clone: Its antigen is currently unknown.

Here immunoSEQ multiplex PCR was the method, and the copy in TCRdb shows in-frame clones only, minus some. Of some 62,000 clones listed, 85% to 95% were seen once; the top ten hold about 1.7%. The sample was unstimulated CD8+ T cells sorted from spleen or lymph node cells, taken before transplant. The rearrangement links TRBV4-1 to TRBJ2-7, with D tentatively TRBD1 (6 bases). The receptor's source is a human donor who was the organ donor for an intestinal transplant. CDR3 sequence (DNA): TGCGCCAGCAGCCCTGAGGGCATACAGGGCTACGAGCAGTACTTC. Encoded protein: CASSPEGIQGYEQYF.